The present entry profiles one T cell receptor (beta chain) with its context. The data were produced by immunoSEQ multiplex PCR, yet TCRdb's version contains in-frame clones alone and is incomplete. The table lists about 110,000 clones, about 80% of them singletons. The data are from a study of control samples from healthy donors and cancer patients. The clonotype comes from a man aged 18 to 29 in good health. The sequenced material came from blood.

Here the CDR3 reads CASSYVPGGPNTEAFF. CDR3 nucleotide sequence: TGTGCCAGCAGTTACGTCCCGGGGGGCCCAAACACTGAAGCTTTCTTT. The rearrangement joins TRBV6-5 to TRBJ1-1, with D perhaps TRBD1 (6 bases). V was cut by 2 bases and J by 2 bases, with 15 bases left in between. This CDR3 contains 16 residues. Germline-derived CDR1 and CDR2 are MNHEY and SVGAGI.